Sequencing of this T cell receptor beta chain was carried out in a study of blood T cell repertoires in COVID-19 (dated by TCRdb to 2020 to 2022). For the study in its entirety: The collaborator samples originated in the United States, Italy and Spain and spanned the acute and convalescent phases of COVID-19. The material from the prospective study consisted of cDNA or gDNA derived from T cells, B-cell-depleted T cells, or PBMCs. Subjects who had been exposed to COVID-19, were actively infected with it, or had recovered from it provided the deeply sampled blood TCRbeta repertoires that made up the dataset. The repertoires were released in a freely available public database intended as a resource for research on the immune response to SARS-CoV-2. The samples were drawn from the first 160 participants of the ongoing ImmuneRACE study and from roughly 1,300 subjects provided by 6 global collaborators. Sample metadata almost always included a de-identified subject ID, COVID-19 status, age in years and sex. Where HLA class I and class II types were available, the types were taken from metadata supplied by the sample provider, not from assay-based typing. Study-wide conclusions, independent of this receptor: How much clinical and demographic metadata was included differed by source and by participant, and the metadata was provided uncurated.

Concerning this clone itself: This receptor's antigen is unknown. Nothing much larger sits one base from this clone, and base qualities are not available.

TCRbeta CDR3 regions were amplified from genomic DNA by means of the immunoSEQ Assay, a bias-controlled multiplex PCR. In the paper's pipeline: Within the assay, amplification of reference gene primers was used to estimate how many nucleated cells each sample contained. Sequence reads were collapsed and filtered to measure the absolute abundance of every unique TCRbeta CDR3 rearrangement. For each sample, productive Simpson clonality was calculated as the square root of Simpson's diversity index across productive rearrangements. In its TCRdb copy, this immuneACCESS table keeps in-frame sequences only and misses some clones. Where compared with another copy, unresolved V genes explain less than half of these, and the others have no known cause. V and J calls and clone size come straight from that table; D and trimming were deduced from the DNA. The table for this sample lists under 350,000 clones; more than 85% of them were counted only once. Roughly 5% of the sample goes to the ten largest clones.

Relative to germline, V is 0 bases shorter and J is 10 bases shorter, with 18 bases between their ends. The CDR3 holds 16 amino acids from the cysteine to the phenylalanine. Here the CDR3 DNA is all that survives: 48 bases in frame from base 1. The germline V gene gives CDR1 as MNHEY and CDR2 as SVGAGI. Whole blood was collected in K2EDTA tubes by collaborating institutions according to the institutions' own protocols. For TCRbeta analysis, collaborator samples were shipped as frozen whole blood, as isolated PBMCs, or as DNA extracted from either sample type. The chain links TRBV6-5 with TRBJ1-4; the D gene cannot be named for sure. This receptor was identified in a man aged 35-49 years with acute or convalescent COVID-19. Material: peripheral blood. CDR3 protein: CASSYSALARAGKLFF. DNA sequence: TGTGCCAGCAGTTACTCGGCCCTTGCCAGAGCGGGAAAACTGTTTTTT.